This T cell receptor (beta chain) was documented in a study of T cell repertoires in cytomegalovirus infection. About this clonotype: Antigen specificity is unknown. A much larger clone sits a single nucleotide away, making a read error possible.

TCRdb ran MiXCR on the reads and lists one entry per CDR3 protein. The sample has hundreds of thousands of distinct CDR3 sequences, less than 35% seen once. There are 17 residues in the CDR3. Between the trimmed V and J ends, which lost 4 bases and 9 bases, there was a span of 27 bases. The chain employs TRBV12-3 or TRBV12-4 and TRBJ1-1; no clear D. The sample here was cultured CD8+ T cells from PBMCs, taken from culture after CMV antigen stimulation. This clonotype originated in a human donor in good health (CMV status not recorded). Some clones in this sample may be carry-over from other donors' samples. DNA for the CDR3: TGTGCCAGCAGTTGGGCGGGCAGACCCTCCGCCAGGACTCAAGCTTTCTTT. It yields the protein CASSWAGRPSARTQAFF.